The 14 T cell receptor beta chains below all came from one sample that was sequenced in a study of blood T cell repertoires in COVID-19. Assay used: immunoSEQ multiplex PCR; TCRdb lists only in-frame clones, some missing. The sample includes 220,000 or so clones, 65% to 85% of them seen just once. Sequences were obtained from PBMCs or T cells enriched from blood (not recorded which). Receptors originate from a woman aged 55-70 years who had recovered from COVID-19.

This clone was seen a handful of times. The chain joins TRBV10-3 to TRBJ1-2; possible D gene TRBD1, 6 bases. V lost 7 bases to trimming and J lost 2 bases, with 20 bases between them. Germline V gene lookup returns CDR1 ENHRY and CDR2 SYGVKD. The CDR3 is made up of 16 amino acids. In DNA, the CDR3 is TGTGCCATCACCTCGGACAGCCAAGGGATCAACTATGGCTACACCTTC. It translates to CAITSDSQGINYGYTF.

This chain connects TRBV2 to TRBJ1-5; 8 bases align to TRBD1. Unmatched junction bases numbered 10, after V lost 7 bases and J lost 5 bases. The CDR3 is made up of 15 amino acids. Per the germline V gene, CDR1 is SNHLY and CDR2 is FYNNEI. Here the CDR3 reads CASTVGQGLDQPQHF. CDR3 nucleotides: TGTGCCAGCACCGTAGGACAGGGACTTGATCAGCCCCAGCATTTT.

V gene TRBV27 combines with J gene TRBJ1-2; TRBD1 aligns across 9 bases. This CDR3 region has 15 residues. Per the germline V gene, CDR1 is MNHEY and CDR2 is SMNVEV (reference sequence). Trimming took 3 bases from V and 8 from J; bases not matched to a gene: 10. DNA for the CDR3: TGTGCCAGCAGTTTTTTCGCCGGGACAGGGAGGGGCTACACCTTC. This gives the protein CASSFFAGTGRGYTF.

This rearrangement joins TRBV5-6 to TRBJ2-7; TRBD2 aligns across 9 bases. The CDR3 contains 13 residues. The germline V gene encodes CDR1 SGHDT and CDR2 YYEEEE. V lost 2 bases, J lost 11 bases, and 8 bases stayed unmatched. CDR3 residues: CASSFTGTSFEYF. CDR3 in DNA: TGTGCCAGCAGCTTTACCGGGACTAGCTTTGAGTACTTC.

J is TRBJ2-3 and V is TRBV9; a possible D gene is TRBD1 (5 bases). The germline V and J ends were trimmed by 3 bases and 2 bases, with 10 bases remaining between them. This CDR3 is 14 amino acids long. Germline V gives CDR1 SGDLS, CDR2 YYNGEE. The CDR3 DNA sequence: TGTGCCAGCAGCGCGACAGCAGACACAGATACGCAGTATTTT. It translates to CASSATADTDTQYF.

The chain links TRBV5-1 to TRBJ2-7; 9 bases align to TRBD2. CDR3 size: 15 residues. Germline V CDR1 and CDR2: SGHRS, YFSETQ. With 2 bases clipped from V and 2 bases from J, the junction kept 5 bases outside the gene matches. CDR3 sequence: CASSFQTSGPYEQYF. The CDR3 DNA reads TGCGCCAGCAGCTTCCAGACTAGCGGACCCTACGAGCAGTACTTC.

The gene calls are TRBV13 and TRBJ2-5, with D perhaps TRBD1 (6 bases). Germline CDR1 reads PRHDT; CDR2 reads FYEKMQ (reference sequence). The CDR3 length is 12 residues. V lost 4 bases and J 4 bases, leaving 7 bases between the germline ends. The CDR3 region has the DNA TGTGCCAGCAGCTCCAGGGGAGAGACCCAGTACTTC. Its protein product is CASSSRGETQYF.

The chain employs TRBV6-5 and TRBJ2-7, with a possible D match to TRBD1 (6 bases). The germline CDR1 and CDR2 sequences are MNHEY and SVGAGI. Trimming stripped 8 bases from V and 6 bases from J, with 20 bases between. The CDR3 sequence is 14 residues long. CDR3 DNA sequence: TGTGCCAGCCTAAGGTCTCCAGGGGTTTCCGAGCAGTACTTC. Translation: CASLRSPGVSEQYF.

The CDR3 protein is CASSYKWEGWDGYTF. In DNA, the CDR3 is TGTGCCAGCAGTTACAAGTGGGAGGGGTGGGATGGCTACACCTTC. The chain employs TRBV6-5 and TRBJ1-2, with a tentative D call TRBD1 (5 bases). Per the germline V gene, CDR1 is MNHEY and CDR2 is SVGAGI. Trimming stripped 2 bases from V and 6 bases from J, with 16 bases between. The length of the CDR3 is 15 residues.

This clone has a handful of counts. The chain employs TRBV7-2 and TRBJ1-5, with 8 bases aligning to TRBD1. CDR1 is SGHTA and CDR2 is FQGNSA in the germline V gene. This CDR3 region has 15 residues. Germline trimming cut 6 bases from V and 4 bases from J; bases unmatched to any gene: 8. CDR3 amino acids: CASRLGQGENQPQHF. The CDR3 nucleotides are TGTGCCAGCAGACTAGGACAGGGAGAGAATCAGCCCCAGCATTTT.

The J gene is TRBJ2-7, the V gene TRBV9; 11 bases map to TRBD2. The germline CDR1 and CDR2 sequences are SGDLS and YYNGEE. The CDR3 covers 14 residues. V trimming: 4 bases; J trimming: 4 bases; junction bases outside the gene matches: 4. The CDR3 DNA reads TGTGCCAGCAGCCCTGGACTAGCGGGTTACGAGCAGTACTTC. Translating it yields CASSPGLAGYEQYF.

The genes are TRBV7-2 and TRBJ1-2; D possibly corresponds to TRBD1 (5 bases). The germline CDR1 and CDR2 sequences are SGHTA and FQGNSA. V was shortened by 1 base and J by 7 bases, with 7 bases between the two germline ends. There are 12 residues in the CDR3. The CDR3, as DNA: TGTGCCAGCAGCTTAGTAGGGGTTGGCTACACCTTC. Protein sequence: CASSLVGVGYTF.

DNA for the CDR3: TGCGCCAGCAGCTTGGTAGGGACAGGGGCTGAAGATACGCAGTATTTT. As protein: CASSLVGTGAEDTQYF. The rearrangement links TRBV5-1 to TRBJ2-3; TRBD1 aligns across 10 bases. Trimming cost V 0 bases and J 5 bases; bases outside gene matches: 6. The CDR3 consists of 16 residues. Germline CDR1 is SGHRS and CDR2 is YFSETQ.

The V gene is TRBV7-9, the J gene TRBJ1-1; D remains ambiguous. The CDR3 runs 15 residues. The V end was cut by 5 bases, the J end by 1 base, with 14 bases between. Germline assignment: CDR1 SEHNR and CDR2 FQNEAQ (reference sequence). CDR3 DNA: TGTGCCAGCAGCCCACAAACCGGCGGGAACACTGAAGCTTTCTTT. The encoded protein is CASSPQTGGNTEAFF.